The rows below give T cell receptor beta chains drawn from one sample of a study of OX40 agonist ivuxolimab in advanced cancers. Generated by immunoSEQ multiplex PCR, the TCRdb table keeps only in-frame clones and is missing some. The sample has roughly 46,000 clones, approximately 85% seen once. The sample was CD4+ or CD8+ T cells sorted from blood, taken in a trial of the OX40 agonist ivuxolimab. Receptors were obtained from an adult with an advanced solid tumor such as melanoma, head and neck, liver or kidney cancer. The CDR3 runs from the conserved cysteine through the conserved F or W. The D gene is left open where the match is weak. Expanded clones are given a class, and other clones once, few, many or no size at all.

size: few
V: TRBV7-2
D: TRBD1
J: TRBJ1-2
DNA: TGTGCCAGCAGCTGGGACAGCTATGGCTACACCTTC
CDR3: CASSWDSYGYTF

size: once
V: TRBV5-1
D: TRBD2
J: TRBJ2-5
DNA: TGCGCCAGCAGCTTACCCGGGGGGTGGGAGAGAGAGACCCAGTACTTC
CDR3: CASSLPGGWERETQYF

size: few
V: TRBV6-5
D: -
J: TRBJ2-7
DNA: TGTGCCAGCAGTTACAGGTACCGGACAGACCTCTACGAGCAGTACTTC
CDR3: CASSYRYRTDLYEQYF

size: -
V: TRBV5-1
D: -
J: TRBJ1-4
DNA: TGCGCCAGCAGCCCCCTGCTTGGGACAACTAATGAAAAACTGTTTTTT
CDR3: CASSPLLGTTNEKLFF

size: -
V: TRBV19
D: TRBD1
J: TRBJ2-5
DNA: TGTGCCAGTAGTTTCGGGACAGGGGAGCAAGAGACCCAGTACTTC
CDR3: CASSFGTGEQETQYF

size: -
V: TRBV27
D: -
J: TRBJ1-5
DNA: TGTGCCAGCAGTTTTGGGAATCAGCCCCAGCATTTT
CDR3: CASSFGNQPQHF

size: -
V: TRBV7-9
D: -
J: TRBJ1-1
DNA: TGTGCCAGCAGCTTAGGGTTCCCAGGGGTCACTGAAGCTTTCTTT
CDR3: CASSLGFPGVTEAFF

size: -
V: TRBV7-9
D: -
J: TRBJ2-3
DNA: TGTGCCAGCAGCTTCGACCTCCGTACGCAGTATTTT
CDR3: CASSFDLRTQYF

size: -
V: TRBV5-6
D: -
J: TRBJ2-3
DNA: TGTGCCAGCAGTTCTCCCGGACCACCGGTCACAGATACGCAGTATTTT
CDR3: CASSSPGPPVTDTQYF

size: -
V: TRBV30
D: -
J: TRBJ2-7
DNA: TGTGCCTGCAGTCGGGCTAGCTCCTACGAGCAGTACTTC
CDR3: CACSRASSYEQYF

size: few
V: TRBV30
D: TRBD1
J: TRBJ2-6
DNA: TGTGCCTGGACTCTGGGGGACAGCTCCTCTGGGGCCAACGTCCTGACTTTC
CDR3: CAWTLGDSSSGANVLTF

size: -
V: TRBV4-2
D: -
J: TRBJ2-4
DNA: TGTGCCAGCAGCCAAGATCGAGAGGGGAGTAAAAACATTCAGTACTTC
CDR3: CASSQDREGSKNIQYF

size: -
V: TRBV5-1
D: -
J: TRBJ1-1
DNA: TGCGCCAGCAGCTTGGCCCCCTCCACTGAAGCTTTCTTT
CDR3: CASSLAPSTEAFF

size: -
V: TRBV9
D: -
J: TRBJ1-5
DNA: TGTGCCAGCACCCGGGGATGGGATAGCAATCAGCCCCAGCATTTT
CDR3: CASTRGWDSNQPQHF

size: -
V: TRBV29-1
D: -
J: TRBJ1-2
DNA: TGCAGCGTTGAAAGGACCGAGAACTATGGCTACACCTTC
CDR3: CSVERTENYGYTF

size: -
V: TRBV30
D: -
J: TRBJ2-4
DNA: TGTGCCTGGAGTGTGGGACACATTCAGTACTTC
CDR3: CAWSVGHIQYF

size: -
V: TRBV5-5
D: -
J: TRBJ2-7
DNA: TGTGCCAGCAGCTCAGGACAGTACGAGCAGTACTTC
CDR3: CASSSGQYEQYF

size: -
V: TRBV5-1
D: -
J: TRBJ1-1
DNA: TGCGCCAGCAGCCCCGAGGGGGGGGTGACGGAATCTTTCTTT
CDR3: CASSPEGGVTESFF

size: once
V: TRBV28
D: TRBD1
J: TRBJ1-2
DNA: TGTGCCAGCAGTGTGGGACAGGCGTATGGCTACACCTTC
CDR3: CASSVGQAYGYTF

size: -
V: TRBV6-1
D: TRBD2
J: TRBJ2-7
DNA: TGTGCCAGCAGCCCCGGGGGGGACTCGTACTACGAGCAGTACTTC
CDR3: CASSPGGDSYYEQYF

size: -
V: TRBV7-2
D: -
J: TRBJ2-3
DNA: TGTGCCAGCAGCAAGACCCGAGGGCCCACAGATACGCAGTATTTT
CDR3: CASSKTRGPTDTQYF

size: -
V: TRBV28
D: -
J: TRBJ2-5
DNA: TGTGCCAGCAGTAGAGCCCGGGAGACCCAGTACTTC
CDR3: CASSRARETQYF

size: -
V: TRBV5-1
D: TRBD2
J: TRBJ2-5
DNA: TGCGCCAGCAGAGCGGGGCAGCAAGAGACCCAGTACTTC
CDR3: CASRAGQQETQYF

size: -
V: TRBV28
D: -
J: TRBJ2-1
DNA: TGTGCCAGCAGTTTTGAGGAGGGATTAGAGCAGTTCTTC
CDR3: CASSFEEGLEQFF

size: -
V: TRBV5-1
D: TRBD1
J: TRBJ2-7
DNA: TGCGCCAGCAGCTTGCAGAGGGGGCGGACGAGCTCCTACGAGCAGTACTTC
CDR3: CASSLQRGRTSSYEQYF

size: -
V: TRBV10-3
D: -
J: TRBJ1-4
DNA: TGTGCCATCAGTGGCGGGTTGGCTAATGAAAAACTGTTTTTT
CDR3: CAISGGLANEKLFF

size: -
V: TRBV7-2
D: -
J: TRBJ2-7
DNA: TGTGCCAGCAGCTCCATCTACGAGCAGTACTTC
CDR3: CASSSIYEQYF

size: -
V: TRBV19
D: TRBD1
J: TRBJ1-2
DNA: TGTGCCAGTAGTGGAGACAGGGGAGGGTATGGCTACACCTTC
CDR3: CASSGDRGGYGYTF

size: -
V: TRBV30
D: TRBD1
J: TRBJ1-1
DNA: TGTGCCCAGGGGAAAAATACAGGGGGAACTGAAGCTTTCTTT
CDR3: CAQGKNTGGTEAFF

size: -
V: TRBV5-1
D: TRBD1
J: TRBJ2-7
DNA: TGCGCCAGCAGTGAAACAGGGGGAATTTCCTACGAGCAGTACTTC
CDR3: CASSETGGISYEQYF

size: -
V: TRBV15
D: -
J: TRBJ1-2
DNA: TGTGCCACCAGCAGAGATAGGGGGGAGGGGAGCTATGGCTACACCTTC
CDR3: CATSRDRGEGSYGYTF

size: few
V: TRBV19
D: -
J: TRBJ2-7
DNA: TGTGCCAGTAGTATAATGGGTTTCTCCTACGAGCAGTACTTC
CDR3: CASSIMGFSYEQYF

size: -
V: TRBV5-1
D: TRBD2
J: TRBJ2-1
DNA: TGCGCCAGCAGCTTGGTTACTAGCGGGAGCAATGAGCAGTTCTTC
CDR3: CASSLVTSGSNEQFF

size: -
V: TRBV30
D: -
J: TRBJ1-2
DNA: TGTGCCTGGAGTCCTGGGTTACGATATGGCTACACCTTC
CDR3: CAWSPGLRYGYTF

size: -
V: TRBV29-1
D: -
J: TRBJ2-7
DNA: TGCAGCGTGGGCGGAGCGGGCAGAGTCTACGAGCAGTACTTC
CDR3: CSVGGAGRVYEQYF

size: -
V: TRBV19
D: -
J: TRBJ1-5
DNA: TGTGCCACTGGGATAGGAAATAGCAATCAGCCCCAGCATTTT
CDR3: CATGIGNSNQPQHF

size: few
V: TRBV10-3
D: -
J: TRBJ1-5
DNA: TGTGCCATCCGCGGGATTAATCAGCCCCAGCATTTT
CDR3: CAIRGINQPQHF

size: -
V: TRBV27
D: TRBD1
J: TRBJ1-4
DNA: TGTGCCAGCAGTTCAACCGGGACAGGGGAACTGTTTTTT
CDR3: CASSSTGTGELFF

size: -
V: TRBV28
D: -
J: TRBJ1-2
DNA: TGTGCCAGCAGTTCGGACCGGGTTGGCGGCTACACCTTC
CDR3: CASSSDRVGGYTF

size: -
V: TRBV6-1
D: TRBD2
J: TRBJ2-3
DNA: TGTGCCAGCAGTTTACTAGCGGGAGGAGATACGCAGTATTTT
CDR3: CASSLLAGGDTQYF

size: -
V: TRBV30
D: TRBD2
J: TRBJ2-6
DNA: TGTGCCTGGTGGGGGGGTAGCGGGAACCCCTCTGGGGCCAACGTCCTGACTTTC
CDR3: CAWWGGSGNPSGANVLTF

size: -
V: TRBV7-9
D: -
J: TRBJ1-2
DNA: TGTGCCAGCAGCTTCACCCCGGAAAACTATGGCTACACCTTC
CDR3: CASSFTPENYGYTF

size: many
V: TRBV9
D: TRBD1
J: TRBJ2-7
DNA: TGTGCCAGCAGCGTAGCGGCAGGGGGCTCCATCCATTCCTACGAGCAGTACTTC
CDR3: CASSVAAGGSIHSYEQYF

size: -
V: TRBV7-9
D: -
J: TRBJ2-7
DNA: TGTGCCAGCAGCTTAAAGGGCCGGGGCAGTTCCTACGAGCAGTACTTC
CDR3: CASSLKGRGSSYEQYF

size: -
V: TRBV6-4
D: TRBD2
J: TRBJ2-1
DNA: TGTGCCAGCAGTGAAAGCGGGGGAGCTTACGCCTACAATGAGCAGTTCTTC
CDR3: CASSESGGAYAYNEQFF

size: few
V: TRBV5-1
D: -
J: TRBJ1-2
DNA: TGCGCCAGCAGCGGCACGCAGGGCAACTATGGCTACACCTTC
CDR3: CASSGTQGNYGYTF

size: -
V: TRBV7-2
D: -
J: TRBJ1-2
DNA: TGTGCCAGCAGCTTAGGTCCCAACAATGGCTACACCTTC
CDR3: CASSLGPNNGYTF

size: -
V: TRBV27
D: TRBD2
J: TRBJ2-3
DNA: TGTGCCAGCAGTTCGGGGGGTCGAAGCACAGATACGCAGTATTTT
CDR3: CASSSGGRSTDTQYF

size: -
V: TRBV7-6
D: -
J: TRBJ1-3
DNA: TGTGCCAGCAGCTCGATTGGCGGCGCCTCTGGAAACACCATATATTTT
CDR3: CASSSIGGASGNTIYF